The next 16 T cell receptor beta chains were all read from a single sample in a study of blood T cell repertoires in COVID-19. Sequencing used immunoSEQ multiplex PCR; TCRdb keeps in-frame clones, though not all of them. The table records 260,000 or so clones, over 75% of them present only once. The sequencing sample was made of peripheral blood. The receptors stem from a human donor in a cohort sampled during active COVID-19.

V is TRBV9 and J is TRBJ1-1; unclear D gene. The germline V and J ends were trimmed by 1 base and 1 base, with 23 bases remaining between them. The V gene's germline CDR1 is SGDLS and CDR2 YYNGEE. This CDR3 is 19 amino acids long. This chain's CDR3 is CASSVREGQIVSANTEAFF. The CDR3 DNA reads TGTGCCAGCAGCGTACGAGAGGGCCAGATCGTTTCCGCGAACACTGAAGCTTTCTTT.

V is TRBV7-9 and J is TRBJ1-1, with D possibly matching TRBD1 (6 bases). The V end was cut by 5 bases, the J end by 0 bases, with 13 bases between. The germline V gene has CDR1 SEHNR and CDR2 FQNEAQ (reference sequence). The CDR3 is made up of 15 amino acids. The CDR3 loop reads CASSRGGGMNTEAFF. CDR3 DNA sequence: TGTGCCAGCAGCAGAGGGGGTGGGATGAACACTGAAGCTTTCTTT.

The gene calls are TRBV4-3 and TRBJ2-7; 8 bases agree with TRBD1. Germline V gives CDR1 LGHNA, CDR2 YSLEER. The CDR3 totals 16 residues. V lost 3 bases and J lost 2; bases outside the gene matches: 9. CDR3: CASSQGPDRETYEQYF. For the CDR3, the DNA is TGCGCCAGCAGCCAGGGTCCGGACAGGGAGACCTACGAGCAGTACTTC.

The chain combines TRBV6-6 with TRBJ2-5; 11 bases map to TRBD2. Losses at the gene ends were 10 bases for V and 5 bases for J; bases not matched to a gene: 9. CDR1 and CDR2 (germline): MNHNY, SVGAGI (reference sequence). The CDR3 length is 14 residues. The CDR3 sequence: CATNPSGGSETQYF. The DNA of the CDR3 is TGTGCCACCAATCCTAGCGGGGGGTCGGAGACCCAGTACTTC.

The genes are TRBV5-4 and TRBJ2-4, with D possibly matching TRBD2 (5 bases). The V end was cut by 0 bases, the J end by 8 bases, with 12 bases between. Germline V gives CDR1 SGHNT, CDR2 YYREEE (reference sequence). The CDR3 covers 14 residues. The CDR3 is CASSLEGAQDIQYF. The CDR3 DNA reads TGTGCCAGCAGCTTGGAGGGAGCCCAAGACATTCAGTACTTC.

This clone was seen a few times. V is TRBV25-1 and J is TRBJ2-3, with 7 positions matching TRBD1. The CDR3 is 18 amino acids. The germline V gene encodes CDR1 MGHDK and CDR2 SYGVNS. J gave up 0 bases and V 4 bases, and 13 bases lay outside the gene matches. The CDR3 loop reads CASSAQKGTEPSTDTQYF. CDR3 DNA sequence: TGTGCCAGCAGTGCTCAAAAAGGGACAGAACCTAGCACAGATACGCAGTATTTT.

This sequence joins TRBV4-2 and TRBJ1-4; D call uncertain. Looked up from germline, CDR1 is LGHNA and CDR2 is YNFKEQ. Trimming shortened V by 0 bases and J by 8 bases, and 7 bases separated the two germline ends. The CDR3 sequence is 13 residues long. The DNA of the CDR3 is TGTGCCAGCAGCCAAGATCGCCGGGAAAAACTGTTTTTT. Translated, it gives CASSQDRREKLFF.

This chain uses TRBV6-4 with TRBJ2-1, with 7 nucleotides matching TRBD1. The CDR3 has 15 residues. J gave up 4 bases and V 0 bases, and 3 bases lay outside the gene matches. Germline-derived CDR1 and CDR2 are MRHNA and SNTAGT. Here the CDR3 DNA reads TGTGCCAGCAGTGACTCACAGGGGCCATACAATGAGCAGTTCTTC. This translates into CASSDSQGPYNEQFF.

The chain joins TRBV3-1 (or the pseudogene TRBV3-2) to TRBJ2-1, with D perhaps TRBD1 (6 bases). Trimming took 4 bases from V and 6 from J, leaving 16 bases between them. The CDR3 sequence is 15 residues long. The germline gives CDR1 LGHDT, CDR2 YNNKEL (reference sequence). CDR3 region: CASSRPTGIINEQFF. The CDR3 coding sequence is TGTGCCAGCAGCCGACCTACAGGGATAATCAATGAGCAGTTCTTC.

This clone showed up just once. This chain uses TRBV28 with TRBJ1-2; D ambiguous. The CDR3 has 12 residues. Germline V CDR1 and CDR2: MDHEN, SYDVKM. V lost 8 bases to trimming and J lost 6 bases, with 13 bases between them. CDR3 bases: TGTGCCAGCCAAACTACACCGGATGGCTACACCTTC. Encoded protein: CASQTTPDGYTF.

The chain has TRBV6-2 or TRBV6-3 and TRBJ1-1; D call uncertain. V dropped 2 bases and J dropped 4 bases, with 8 bases sitting between them. This CDR3 is built from 13 residues. The germline V gene has CDR1 MNHEY and CDR2 SVGEGT. CDR3 nucleotide sequence: TGTGCCAGCAGTTACACGGGTAGCACTGAAGCTTTCTTT. Protein sequence: CASSYTGSTEAFF.

The chain links TRBV14 to TRBJ2-7; D is possibly TRBD1 (5 bases). This CDR3 is built from 13 residues. Germline-derived CDR1 and CDR2 are SGHDN and FVKESK. Between the trimmed V and J ends, which lost 2 bases and 1 base, there was a span of 6 bases. DNA for the CDR3: TGTGCCAGCAGCCAACAGGGATCCTACGAGCAGTACTTC. Residues: CASSQQGSYEQYF.

The gene calls are TRBV7-2 and TRBJ1-4, with TRBD1 as a possible D gene (5 bases). The CDR3 extends over 15 amino acids. V was cut by 5 bases and J by 3 bases, with 13 bases left in between. CDR1 is SGHTA, CDR2 FQGNSA, per germline. For the CDR3, the DNA is TGTGCCAGCAGCATAGGGGCGGGGCCTAATGAAAAACTGTTTTTT. It translates to CASSIGAGPNEKLFF.

This clone came up once. CDR3 bases: TGTGCCAGCAGTTTTGACAGGGAAGTCGACGAGCAGTACTTC. It yields the protein CASSFDREVDEQYF. This chain uses TRBV6-5 with TRBJ2-7; 7 bases align to TRBD1. Looked up from germline, CDR1 is MNHEY and CDR2 is SVGAGI. Unmatched junction bases numbered 8, after V lost 4 bases and J lost 5 bases. The CDR3 has 14 amino acids.

This clone is a singleton in its sample. The V and J genes are TRBV7-3 and TRBJ2-5; 9 bases are a match to TRBD2. Germline CDR1 reads SGHTA; CDR2 reads FQGTGA. There are 16 residues in the CDR3. Unmatched junction bases numbered 12, after V lost 5 bases and J lost 5 bases. CDR3 bases: TGTGCCAGCAGCCCAAAGAGGCTAGCGGGAAAGGAGACCCAGTACTTC. It translates to CASSPKRLAGKETQYF.

This chain joins TRBV27 and TRBJ2-5, with a weak D call TRBD1 (6 bases). With 3 bases removed from V and 3 bases from J, the gap between germline ends came to 11 bases. The CDR3 sequence is 14 residues long. Per the germline V gene, CDR1 is MNHEY and CDR2 is SMNVEV (reference sequence). The CDR3 protein is CASSFRGLEETQYF. The CDR3 DNA reads TGTGCCAGCAGTTTCAGGGGCTTGGAAGAGACCCAGTACTTC.